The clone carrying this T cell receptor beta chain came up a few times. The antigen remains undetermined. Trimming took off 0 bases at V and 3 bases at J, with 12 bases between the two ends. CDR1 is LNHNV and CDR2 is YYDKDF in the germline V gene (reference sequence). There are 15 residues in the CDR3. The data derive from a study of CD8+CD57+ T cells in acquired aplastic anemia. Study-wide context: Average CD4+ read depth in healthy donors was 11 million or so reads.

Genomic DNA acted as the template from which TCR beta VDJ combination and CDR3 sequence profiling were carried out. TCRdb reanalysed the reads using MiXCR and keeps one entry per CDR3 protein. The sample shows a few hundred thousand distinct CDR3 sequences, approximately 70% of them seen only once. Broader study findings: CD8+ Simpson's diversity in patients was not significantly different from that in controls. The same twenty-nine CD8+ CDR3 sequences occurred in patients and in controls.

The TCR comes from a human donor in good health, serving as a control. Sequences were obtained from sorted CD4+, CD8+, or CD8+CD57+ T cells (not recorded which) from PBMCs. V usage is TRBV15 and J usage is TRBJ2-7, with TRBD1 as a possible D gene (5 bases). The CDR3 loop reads CATSRDGTGFYEQYF. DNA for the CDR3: TGTGCCACCAGCAGAGATGGAACAGGCTTCTACGAGCAGTACTTC.